Listed here is a single T cell receptor beta chain. Its antigen is not known. The germline CDR1 and CDR2 sequences are MDHEN and SYDVKM. Trimming cost V 4 bases and J 13 bases; bases outside gene matches: 14. This CDR3 spans 14 amino acids. Clones were sequenced by immunoSEQ multiplex PCR, and TCRdb holds only the in-frame ones, with some missing. The table records approximately 710,000 clones, 90% of them present only once. This sample was taken from a study of shared clonotypes between healthy human individuals. Whole-study results and caveats: Despite large depth, sorted-subset datasets appeared incompletely sequenced. Generally, naive subsets (rather than memory subsets) showed larger estimated richness.

The receptor was derived from a man aged 18 to 35 in good health. Some clones in this sample may be carry-over from other donors' samples. V usage is TRBV28 and J usage is TRBJ1-2; 8 bases are a match to TRBD1. The sample consisted of memory CD8+ T cells from PBMCs. Regarding subset: CD45RO+ cells pooled with CCR7-negative TemRA cells. The CDR3 DNA reads as TGTGCCAGCAGTTACTTCTCGGACAGGGATCAAAGCACCTTC. This codes for CASSYFSDRDQSTF.